The 16 T cell receptor beta chains below come from one sample, sequenced in a study of PD-1 blockade in classical Hodgkin lymphoma. The time point is: cycle 4 day 1 (C4D1), after less than seven weeks of nivolumab. After autologous stem cell transplantation all patients relapsed, and prior brentuximab vedotin exposure differed between cohorts. Method: immunoSEQ multiplex PCR; TCRdb's copy keeps in-frame clones and lacks some. The data hold tens of thousands of clones, with more than 70% observed a single time. The source was peripheral blood mononuclear cells (PBMCs), collected before the fourth cycle of nivolumab. The receptors stem from a human donor with classical Hodgkin lymphoma.

The rearrangement uses TRBV7-9 and TRBJ1-6; TRBD1 aligns across 10 bases. The CDR3 is made up of 18 amino acids. V shed 5 bases, J shed 6 bases, and the junction held 13 bases outside the gene matches. Germline assignment: CDR1 SEHNR and CDR2 FQNEAQ (reference sequence). CDR3 coding DNA: TGTGCCAGCAGCGAACCTGAACCCAGACAGGGGGCTAATTCACCCCTCCACTTT. Translated, it gives CASSEPEPRQGANSPLHF.

The sample holds a few counts of this clone. The chain has TRBV4-1 and TRBJ2-1, with 11 bases identical to TRBD1. The germline V gene encodes CDR1 MGHRA and CDR2 YSYEKL. This CDR3 spans 18 amino acids. V lost 4 bases, J lost 3 bases, and 11 bases stayed unmatched. CDR3 in DNA: TGCGCCAGCAGCCCGCCTGGGACAGGGGGACCCCTCTACAATGAGCAGTTCTTC. Its translation: CASSPPGTGGPLYNEQFF.

A few counts support this clone. The chain links TRBV5-4 to TRBJ1-2, with 9 bases identical to TRBD1. The CDR3 is made up of 14 amino acids. Germline V CDR1 and CDR2: SGHNT, YYREEE (reference sequence). The ends lost 3 bases at V and 7 bases at J; junction bases unmatched: 7. The CDR3 bases are TGTGCCAGCAGCTGGGACAGGGTCGACGGTGGCTACACCTTC. Translating gives CASSWDRVDGGYTF.

The rearrangement links TRBV5-1 to TRBJ2-1; TRBD2 agrees at 13 bases. With 2 bases clipped from V and 8 bases from J, the junction kept 7 bases outside the gene matches. The CDR3 loop spans 16 amino acids. In germline, CDR1 is SGHRS, CDR2 YFSETQ. The chain's CDR3 is CASSFPGTSGMDEQFF. DNA of the CDR3: TGCGCCAGCAGCTTTCCCGGGACTAGCGGGATGGATGAGCAGTTCTTC. The full variable domain, in which reference TRBV5-1 and TRBJ2-1 provide the parts outside the CDR3, is KAGVTQTPRYLIKTRGQQVTLSCSPISGHRSVSWYQQTPGQGLQFLFEYFSETQRNKGNFPGRFSGRQFSNSRSEMNVSTLELGDSALYLCASSFPGTSGMDEQFFGPGTRLTVL.

The chain couples TRBV7-9 to TRBJ1-2; tentative D call: TRBD1 (6 bases). In germline, CDR1 is SEHNR, CDR2 FQNEAQ (reference sequence). The CDR3 has 12 amino acids. The germline V and J ends were trimmed by 7 bases and 2 bases, with 8 bases remaining between them. The CDR3 reads CASKTGNYGYTF. CDR3 DNA: TGTGCCAGCAAAACAGGGAACTATGGCTACACCTTC.

This clone was observed once. The chain is built from TRBV7-3 and TRBJ2-2, with a possible D match to TRBD2 (6 bases). There are 14 residues in the CDR3. V shed 6 bases and J shed 8 bases, with 16 bases lying between them. Germline values: CDR1 SGHTA, CDR2 FQGTGA. The CDR3 here is CASSRGSSNGELFF. Written as DNA, the CDR3 is TGTGCCAGCAGTCGGGGGTCCTCAAATGGGGAGCTGTTTTTT.

As for this clone: One junction end disagrees with the germline gene, perhaps due to a read error. V usage is TRBV28 and J usage is TRBJ1-5, with 8 bases identical to TRBD1. This CDR3 comprises 14 residues. CDR1 and CDR2 from the germline V gene are MDHEN and SYDVKM. CDR3 loop: CASTLGDRHQPQHF. The DNA for the CDR3 is TGTGCCAGCACTTTAGGGGACAGGCATCAGCCCCAGCATTTT. The full variable domain, rest sourced from reference TRBV28 and TRBJ1-5, is DVKVTQSSRYLVKRTGEKVFLECVQDMDHENMFWYRQDPGLGLRLIYFSYDVKMKEKGDIPEGYSVSREKKERFSLILESASTNQTSMYLCASTLGDRHQPQHFGDGTRLSIL.

This clone was seen a single time. At one end, the junction sequence differs from germline, possibly due to a read error. The chain carries TRBV11-2 and TRBJ2-7, with D perhaps being TRBD1 or TRBD2 (5 bases each). Germline V lookup: CDR1 SGHAT, CDR2 FQNNGV. This CDR3 is 13 amino acids long. The chain's CDR3 is CASRLWGKHEQYF. CDR3 DNA: TGTGCCAGCCGCTTATGGGGGAAGCACGAGCAGTACTTC.

CDR3 sequence: CASSLGHDSYGYTF. DNA of the CDR3: TGTGCCAGCAGCTTGGGGCACGACAGCTATGGCTACACCTTC. The V call is TRBV5-6, the J call TRBJ1-2, with D tentatively TRBD1 (5 bases). CDR3 size: 14 residues. V was shortened by 0 bases and J by 4 bases, with 10 bases between the two germline ends. Germline CDR1 SGHDT, CDR2 YYEEEE.

The J gene is TRBJ1-4, the V gene TRBV5-1; D may be TRBD1 (5 bases). The CDR3 runs 13 residues. The germline CDR1 and CDR2 sequences are SGHRS and YFSETQ. V shed 5 bases and J shed 8 bases, with 13 bases lying between them. CDR3 coding DNA: TGCGCCAGCAGGGGAGGGGCAGGGGAAAAACTGTTTTTT. Encoded protein: CASRGGAGEKLFF.

This chain links TRBV19 with TRBJ1-2; tentatively, D is TRBD1 (6 bases). Germline V gene lookup returns CDR1 LNHDA and CDR2 SQIVND (reference sequence). The CDR3 consists of 14 residues. With 3 bases removed from V and 3 bases from J, the gap between germline ends came to 11 bases. CDR3 region: CASSILDRYYGYTF. The CDR3 DNA is TGTGCCAGTAGTATCCTCGACAGGTACTATGGCTACACCTTC.

J is TRBJ1-3 and V is TRBV11-2; D is unresolved. The CDR3 totals 13 residues. Germline CDR1 is SGHAT and CDR2 is FQNNGV. Trimming pared 0 bases from V and 4 bases from J, leaving 4 bases between. CDR3 nucleotides: TGTGCCAGCAGCTTAGATTCCGGAAACACCATATATTTT. Translated: CASSLDSGNTIYF.

This clone was seen a single time. V gene TRBV6-6 combines with J gene TRBJ1-6; TRBD1 might be the D (6 bases). This CDR3 has 15 amino acids. V shed 4 bases and J shed 10 bases, with 17 bases lying between them. The germline V gene encodes CDR1 MNHNY and CDR2 SVGAGI (reference sequence). The CDR3 nucleotides read TGTGCCAGCAGTTGGACAGTCTACCAAGGGTCACCCCTCCACTTT. Translation: CASSWTVYQGSPLHF.

The V call is TRBV5-1, the J call TRBJ2-3, with TRBD1 as a possible D gene (5 bases). The CDR3 length is 12 residues. Germline V gives CDR1 SGHRS, CDR2 YFSETQ. V was pared by 3 bases and J by 4 bases, with 6 bases between. The CDR3 DNA is TGCGCCAGCAGCTCAGGGTCAGATACGCAGTATTTT. Translation gives CASSSGSDTQYF.

The rearrangement joins TRBV6-6 to TRBJ2-7, with TRBD1 identical over 8 bases. The CDR3 is made up of 13 amino acids. V was clipped by 5 bases and J by 3 bases; unmatched bases: 3. Germline V gene sequence: CDR1 MNHNY, CDR2 SVGAGI (reference sequence). CDR3 coding DNA: TGTGCCAGCAGTAGAGGGACAGGCTACGAGCAGTACTTC. Residues: CASSRGTGYEQYF.

The J gene is TRBJ2-7, the V gene TRBV19; 9 bases are a match to TRBD2. The CDR3 is 16 residues long. Per germline, CDR1 LNHDA and CDR2 SQIVND (reference sequence). The ends lost 4 bases at V and 7 bases at J; junction bases unmatched: 14. The CDR3 region is CASSRTTIAGEREQYF. The CDR3 nucleotides read TGTGCCAGTAGTAGAACTACTATAGCGGGAGAGAGGGAGCAGTACTTC.